A selection of T cell receptor beta chains follows, all from one sample in a study of long-term antiretroviral therapy in people with HIV. Sequencing was performed with immunoSEQ multiplex PCR; in TCRdb, only in-frame clones are kept and a portion is missing. The sample records fewer than 25,000 clones, 95% being singletons. The sequenced sample was unsorted PBMCs, obtained about 4.9 years after starting antiretroviral therapy. The receptors come from a woman in her fifties or sixties with HIV. Each CDR3 is given without its conserved first and last residue. Each record gives: V gene, J gene, CDR3 protein.

v_gene: TRBV5-6; j_gene: TRBJ1-4; CDR3aa: ASSFSVGYGRAEKLF
v_gene: TRBV28; j_gene: TRBJ1-1; CDR3aa: ASHYRADTEAF
v_gene: TRBV4-1; j_gene: TRBJ2-3; CDR3aa: ASSLQGGGSTDTQY
v_gene: TRBV28; j_gene: TRBJ2-7; CDR3aa: ASSPGGQTYEQY
v_gene: TRBV11-2; j_gene: TRBJ2-3; CDR3aa: ASSPQGTSGSIWY
v_gene: TRBV6-6; j_gene: TRBJ2-3; CDR3aa: ASSYTGLRGVDTQY
v_gene: TRBV28; j_gene: TRBJ1-5; CDR3aa: ASSLGQGNQPQH
v_gene: TRBV7-2; j_gene: TRBJ2-5; CDR3aa: ASRTVAGQETQY
v_gene: TRBV28; j_gene: TRBJ2-7; CDR3aa: ASTSPRDGSYEQY
v_gene: TRBV6-5; j_gene: TRBJ2-7; CDR3aa: ASSYEGSVNEQY
v_gene: TRBV7-2; j_gene: TRBJ1-2; CDR3aa: ASSLVNYGYT
v_gene: TRBV20-1; j_gene: TRBJ1-2; CDR3aa: SARQNYGYT
v_gene: TRBV9; j_gene: TRBJ2-1; CDR3aa: ASSVGLAGYNEQF
v_gene: TRBV6-5; j_gene: TRBJ2-7; CDR3aa: ASSFKPGLAYEQY
v_gene: TRBV7-9; j_gene: TRBJ1-1; CDR3aa: ASSLGAGQSKGLNTEAF
v_gene: TRBV19; j_gene: TRBJ2-7; CDR3aa: ASSMRTVSYEQY
v_gene: TRBV2; j_gene: TRBJ1-5; CDR3aa: ASSVAGANQPQH